The clone carrying this T cell receptor (beta chain) was observed many times. CDR1 is MDHEN and CDR2 is SYDVKM in the germline V gene. The CDR3 contains 13 residues. Trimming at V came to 6 bases and at J to 2 bases, leaving 4 bases not matched to a gene. It was with a sample-barcoded 5' primer and a J-beta primer mix that a second PCR of about 7 to 12 cycles was run. TCRdb analysed the 5' RACE reads with MiXCR anew, one entry per CDR3 protein. The repertoire has some 1.8 million distinct CDR3 sequences, about two fifths of them found once; the top ten carry 20% to 25%. This specimen belongs to a study of blood T cells in healthy people across ages.

The source is a human donor in good health. This rearrangement joins TRBV28 to TRBJ2-7; 7 positions agree with TRBD2. Sequenced: blood. The CDR3 bases are TGTGCCAGCAGCTTCAGCGGGACCTACGAGCAGTACTTC. Amino acid sequence: CASSFSGTYEQYF.